Below, one TCR beta chain is given with its context. Its cognate antigen is unknown. Germline CDR1 is SGHVS and CDR2 is FNYEAQ. This CDR3 spans 13 amino acids. V shed 1 base and J shed 4 bases, with 8 bases lying between them. Using immunoSEQ multiplex PCR, the repertoire was profiled, and TCRdb retains in-frame clones only, with some absent. The data contain about 2,500,000 clones, approximately 90% of them singletons. These data are taken from a study of shared clonotypes between healthy human individuals. Looking at the study overall: CD8 memory received one plate per donor, CD8 naive two, CD4 memory three and CD4 naive three.

Regarding the study as a whole: In contrast to clonotypes shared by all four donors, non-shared clonotypes had lower generation probabilities.

The sample comprised naive CD4+ T cells sorted from blood. The sample's subset: CD45RA+ positively selected. The chain joins TRBV7-6 to TRBJ2-7; no reliable D call. The receptor was isolated from a man younger than 30 in good health. The CDR3 spells CASSLVRNYEQYF. The CDR3 DNA sequence: TGTGCCAGCAGCTTAGTCAGGAATTACGAGCAGTACTTC.